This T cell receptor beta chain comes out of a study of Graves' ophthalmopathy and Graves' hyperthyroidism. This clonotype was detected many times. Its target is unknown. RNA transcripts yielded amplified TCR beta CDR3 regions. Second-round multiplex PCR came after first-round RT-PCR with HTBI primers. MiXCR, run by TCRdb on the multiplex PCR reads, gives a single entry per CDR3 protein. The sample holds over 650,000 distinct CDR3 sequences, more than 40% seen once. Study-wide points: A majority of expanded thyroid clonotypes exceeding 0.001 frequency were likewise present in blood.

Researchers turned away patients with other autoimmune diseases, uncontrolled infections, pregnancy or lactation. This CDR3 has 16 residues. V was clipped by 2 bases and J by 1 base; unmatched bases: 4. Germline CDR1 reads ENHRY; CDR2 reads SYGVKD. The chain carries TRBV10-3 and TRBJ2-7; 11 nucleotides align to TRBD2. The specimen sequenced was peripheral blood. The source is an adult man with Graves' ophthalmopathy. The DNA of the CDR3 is TGTGCCATCAGTGAGGGTGGGACTAGCGGTTCCTACGAGCAGTACTTC. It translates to CAISEGGTSGSYEQYF.